These T cell receptor beta chains were read from a single sample in a study of read filtering for tumor transcriptome and immune sequencing. MiXCR was run by TCRdb on the reads, yielding one entry per CDR3 protein. The sample consists of tens of thousands of distinct CDR3 sequences, around a fifth of them appearing once. Sample: a population of CD138-negative cells sorted from bone marrow. These TCRs come from a donor at least 40 years old with multiple myeloma. Each CDR3 is given with its conserved first and last residue. Clone size is given for some rows only: seen once, a few or many times, or a class if the clone is expanded.

CDR3	J	V	size
CSVEVQSYEQYF	TRBJ2-7	TRBV29-1	many
CSAASSGTSGGGIQETQYF	TRBJ2-5	TRBV29-1	many
CASSFRGRANQPQHF	TRBJ1-5	TRBV28	many
CASSGQGYTEAFF	TRBJ1-1	TRBV7-9	many
CAISERGRLLNTGELFF	TRBJ2-2	TRBV10-3	many
CASSLGLTSGVVETQYF	TRBJ2-5	TRBV5-1	few
CASSPDSLLNQPQHF	TRBJ1-5	TRBV28	many
CASSLRQGTDQPQHF	TRBJ1-5	TRBV12-3/TRBV12-4	many
CASSLEGTRGNTGELFF	TRBJ2-2	TRBV5-1	many
CSVEGGTSATGKLFF	TRBJ1-4	TRBV29-1	many
CAISESLHYEQYF	TRBJ2-7	TRBV10-3	few
CASSVGVGSNQPQHF	TRBJ1-5	TRBV2	few
CASSLSLFRTGGTEAFF	TRBJ1-1	TRBV27	many
CASTRGQDSEKLFF	TRBJ1-4	TRBV6-6	many
CASAVSGGRNTGELFF	TRBJ2-2	TRBV27	many
CASSIEGSLPYNEQFF	TRBJ2-1	TRBV19	few
CASSPGLAGGYNEQFF	TRBJ2-1	TRBV5-4	-
CASSVPGLGNEQFF	TRBJ2-1	TRBV28	many